The entry that follows covers one TCR beta chain sequence. Treatment: around 19 received Ad26.COV2.S at low or high dose, single or two shots; about five received placebo; per-sample allocation not given. Following the first vaccine or placebo injection, samples were taken on day 63. This sample is part of a study of Ad26.COV2.S vaccination and SARS-CoV-2 variants. The CDR3 spans 15 residues. Germline CDR1 and CDR2: MNHNS and SASEGT. After removal of 2 bases from V and 4 bases from J, the junction contained 6 bases not matched to a gene. The assay was immunoSEQ multiplex PCR, and TCRdb's table has in-frame clones only and misses some. The table has more than 300,000 clones, around four fifths seen once.

The chain joins TRBV6-1 to TRBJ2-5; 8 nucleotides align to TRBD2. The TCR comes from a person between 18 and 65 years old who received the Ad26.COV2.S COVID-19 vaccine or a placebo. This specimen consisted of peripheral blood, obtained in a trial of Ad26.COV2.S vaccine versus placebo. CDR3 nucleotides: TGTGCCAGCAGTGAAATGGCGGGGGGCCCAGAGACCCAGTACTTC. It translates to CASSEMAGGPETQYF.